This entry describes one T cell receptor (beta chain). This record comes from a study of blood T cell repertoires in COVID-19. Study as a whole: The United States, Italy and Spain provided the acute and convalescent COVID-19 samples.

The germline gives CDR1 LNHDA, CDR2 SQIVND (reference sequence). Losses at the gene ends were 6 bases for V and 5 bases for J; bases not matched to a gene: 3. The CDR3 sequence is 13 residues long. Sequencing was performed with immunoSEQ multiplex PCR; in TCRdb, only in-frame clones are kept and a portion is missing. Of about 24,000 clones listed, roughly 85% are singletons. The sample was peripheral blood. The J gene is TRBJ1-5, the V gene TRBV19; 8 bases align to TRBD1. The receptor's source is a woman older than 75 with active or convalescent COVID-19. CDR3 sequence: CASRMTGDQPQHF. The DNA of the CDR3 is TGTGCCAGTAGAATGACAGGGGATCAGCCCCAGCATTTT. The complete variable domain, with remaining parts taken from reference TRBV19 and TRBJ1-5, reads DGGITQSPKYLFRKEGQNVTLSCEQNLNHDAMYWYRQDPGQGLRLIYYSQIVNDFQKGDIAEGYSVSREKKESFPLTVTSAQKNPTAFYLCASRMTGDQPQHFGDGTRLSIL.